The T cell receptor (beta chain) described here comes from a study of blood T cells in healthy people across ages. Overall study results and limits: More naive CD4+ cells and higher diversity marked long-lived donors relative to aged donors.

This clonotype was counted a few times. Its cognate antigen is unknown. Together with a sample-barcoded 5' primer, a J-beta primer mix was included in a second PCR lasting about 6 to 11 cycles. TCRdb processed the 5' RACE reads anew with MiXCR; each CDR3 protein has one entry. The table lists about 1 million distinct CDR3 sequences, almost 25% of them singletons. Trimming pared 7 bases from V and 2 bases from J, leaving 8 bases between. The CDR3 spans 11 residues. Germline values: CDR1 DFQATT, CDR2 SNEGSKA (reference sequence). Per-sample PBMC isolation yielded at least 7 million cells. The same data also went into a second study, on T cells of mothers and their children.

The chain joins TRBV20-1 to TRBJ1-2; no clear D gene. The clonotype comes from a girl under 10 years old in good health. Specimen: blood. CDR3 DNA sequence: TGCAGTGTCGGCAACAACTATGGCTACACCTTC. Its translation is CSVGNNYGYTF.